This T cell receptor beta chain was captured in a study of chemoradiotherapy in HPV16-positive cancers. General study findings and limits: Candidate HPV-specific clones and E7-related TCR motifs grew in tumor during treatment. Better recurrence-free survival went with HPV-responsive T-cell expansion in HPV16-positive patients.

The CDR3 extends over 18 amino acids. The V and J ends lost 0 bases and 4 bases, in that order; junction bases with no gene match: 15. Germline V gene data show CDR1 as SGHRS and CDR2 as YFSETQ. Data came from immunoSEQ multiplex PCR; TCRdb stores just in-frame clones and leaves some out. Of more than 5,000 clones listed, 85% are singletons. With respect to this clone: Its antigen remains unknown.

Specimen: tumor tissue, collected from a patient who underwent chemoradiotherapy. The TCR sequence derives from a human donor with HPV-associated anogenital cancer. The gene calls are TRBV5-1 and TRBJ1-2; 7 nucleotides line up with TRBD1. This chain's CDR3 is CASSLGDRTGTDGYGYTF. CDR3 coding DNA: TGCGCCAGCAGCTTGGGGGATCGAACCGGGACAGATGGCTATGGCTACACCTTC.